Each of the 32 T cell receptor beta chains below was sequenced from the same sample in a study of OX40 agonist ivuxolimab in advanced cancers. Only in-frame clones appear in the TCRdb table, and some are missing; sequencing was by immunoSEQ multiplex PCR. This table has tens of thousands of clones, over 80% appearing once. Specimen: CD4+ or CD8+ T cells sorted from blood, collected in a trial of the OX40 agonist ivuxolimab. These receptor sequences come from an adult with an advanced solid tumor such as melanoma, head and neck, liver or kidney cancer.

This chain uses TRBV18 with TRBJ2-7; D is perhaps TRBD1 or TRBD2 (5 bases each). The CDR3 loop spans 12 amino acids. V was clipped by 3 bases and J by 7 bases, with 10 bases between them. The V gene's germline CDR1 is KGHSH and CDR2 LQKENI. The CDR3 DNA follows: TGTGCCAGCTCACCGGGGGTGTTGGAGCAGTACTTC. Protein sequence: CASSPGVLEQYF.

This chain connects TRBV4-3 to TRBJ1-2, with a tentative D call TRBD1 (5 bases). This CDR3 region has 16 residues. Germline V gene data show CDR1 as LGHNA and CDR2 as YSLEER. Trimming shortened V by 1 base and J by 4 bases, and 16 bases separated the two germline ends. This CDR3 reads CASSQVVQGGIYGYTF. The CDR3 nucleotides read TGCGCCAGCAGCCAAGTGGTCCAGGGAGGAATCTATGGCTACACCTTC.

This rearrangement joins TRBV19 to TRBJ1-5, with D perhaps TRBD1 (6 bases). Germline V gene lookup returns CDR1 LNHDA and CDR2 SQIVND (reference sequence). V was shortened by 3 bases and J by 7 bases, with 13 bases between the two germline ends. CDR3 length: 14 residues. CDR3 in amino acids: CASSMVGGGQPQHF. DNA of the CDR3: TGTGCCAGTAGTATGGTGGGGGGCGGGCAGCCCCAGCATTTT. The whole variable domain, filled in from reference TRBV19 and TRBJ1-5, reads DGGITQSPKYLFRKEGQNVTLSCEQNLNHDAMYWYRQDPGQGLRLIYYSQIVNDFQKGDIAEGYSVSREKKESFPLTVTSAQKNPTAFYLCASSMVGGGQPQHFGDGTRLSIL.

This rearrangement joins TRBV6-1 to TRBJ1-2; possibly TRBD1 for D (6 bases). This CDR3 spans 11 amino acids. The germline V gene has CDR1 MNHNS and CDR2 SASEGT. The germline V and J ends were trimmed by 6 bases and 13 bases, with 15 bases remaining between them. The CDR3 region has the DNA TGTGCCAGCAGCCTTGGGACATCCTGCACCTTC. It translates to CASSLGTSCTF.

The genes are TRBV7-3 and TRBJ2-2; D is unresolved. CDR1 and CDR2 from the germline V gene are SGHTA and FQGTGA. V was trimmed by 2 bases and J by 8 bases, leaving 12 bases between them. CDR3 length: 14 residues. The CDR3: CASSLQSRTGELFF. Here the CDR3 DNA reads TGTGCCAGCAGCTTACAAAGTCGCACGGGGGAGCTGTTTTTT.

This clone has a single count. The chain combines TRBV2 with TRBJ2-1, with TRBD1 matching over 10 bases. The CDR3 runs 15 residues. The ends lost 4 bases at V and 5 bases at J; junction bases unmatched: 5. In germline, CDR1 is SNHLY, CDR2 FYNNEI. In DNA, the CDR3 is TGTGCCAGCAGTGTGAGGACAGGGGGTAACAATGAGCAGTTCTTC. Protein: CASSVRTGGNNEQFF.

The chain uses TRBV10-3 and TRBJ2-2, with TRBD1 identical over 8 bases. This CDR3 is 18 amino acids long. Per germline, CDR1 ENHRY and CDR2 SYGVKD. With V trimmed by 0 bases and J by 3 bases, 9 bases remained unmatched. This CDR3 reads CAISESFQGASDTGELFF. CDR3 nucleotides: TGTGCCATCAGTGAGTCCTTCCAGGGGGCTTCCGACACCGGGGAGCTGTTTTTT.

The chain combines TRBV9 with TRBJ1-3; D not resolved. Germline-derived CDR1 and CDR2 are SGDLS and YYNGEE. The CDR3 has 13 residues. V lost 4 bases to trimming and J lost 7 bases, with 12 bases between them. The CDR3, as DNA: TGTGCCAGCAGCCCCAACCCTATGAACACCATATATTTT. Protein sequence: CASSPNPMNTIYF.

The chain has TRBV29-1 and TRBJ2-7; D remains unclear. The germline CDR1 and CDR2 sequences are SQVTM and ANQGSEA. The ends were cut back, 6 bases at V and 2 bases at J, with 11 bases in the middle. This CDR3 region has 12 residues. The CDR3 DNA reads TGCAGCGTGGCTTACGACGCCTACGAGCAGTACTTC. Protein: CSVAYDAYEQYF.

The CDR3 bases are TGTGCCAGCAGCTTACGGGCCGCGGGGGCGCGAGAGCAGTACTTC. It is translated as CASSLRAAGAREQYF. The V call is TRBV11-1, the J call TRBJ2-7; tentative D call: TRBD2 (7 bases). CDR3 length: 15 residues. The V end lost 2 bases, the J end lost 7 bases, and 18 bases lay between the germline ends. Per germline, CDR1 SGHAT and CDR2 FQDESV (reference sequence).

The rearrangement links TRBV4-1 to TRBJ2-1; D unclear. V was pared by 0 bases and J by 5 bases, with 17 bases between. The CDR3 sequence is 17 residues long. CDR1 is MGHRA, CDR2 YSYEKL, per germline. The CDR3: CASSQETRTGFHNEQFF. The CDR3 bases are TGCGCCAGCAGCCAAGAAACACGCACGGGCTTTCACAATGAGCAGTTCTTC.

This sequence joins TRBV18 and TRBJ1-1; 9 bases fit TRBD1. V shed 6 bases, J shed 6 bases, and the junction held 8 bases outside the gene matches. Germline V gene data show CDR1 as KGHSH and CDR2 as LQKENI. The CDR3 consists of 14 residues. The CDR3 DNA follows: TGTGCCAGCTCCCGAACAGGGGGCGCCGCTGAAGCTTTCTTT. Translation gives CASSRTGGAAEAFF.

This chain connects TRBV6-6 to TRBJ2-7; D uncertain. The CDR3 consists of 12 residues. V gave up 8 bases and J gave up 6 bases, with 14 bases separating them. The germline CDR1 and CDR2 sequences are MNHNY and SVGAGI (reference sequence). CDR3 DNA: TGTGCCAGCTTATCGGGTACGGGCGAGCAGTACTTC. Translating it yields CASLSGTGEQYF.

This chain connects TRBV7-9 to TRBJ2-3; 11 bases are shared with TRBD2. Germline V gene sequence: CDR1 SEHNR, CDR2 FQNEAQ (reference sequence). Trimming took 1 base from V and 4 from J; bases not matched to a gene: 4. The CDR3 is made up of 16 amino acids. The CDR3 sequence is CASSLGSSGGSDTQYF. As DNA, the CDR3 is TGTGCCAGCAGCTTAGGGTCTAGCGGGGGGTCAGATACGCAGTATTTT. The full variable domain, completed using reference TRBV7-9 and TRBJ2-3, is DTGVSQNPRHKITKRGQNVTFRCDPISEHNRLYWYRQTLGQGPEFLTYFQNEAQLEKSRLLSDRFSAERPKGSFSTLEIQRTEQGDSAMYLCASSLGSSGGSDTQYFGPGTRLTVL.

This sequence joins TRBV27 and TRBJ1-2; TRBD1 matches 7 bases. With V trimmed by 7 bases and J by 8 bases, 10 bases remained unmatched. Germline V gives CDR1 MNHEY, CDR2 SMNVEV (reference sequence). The CDR3 sequence is 13 residues long. In DNA, the CDR3 is TGTGCCAGCAATTCCCGGACAGGAGGAGGCTACACCTTC. This sequence encodes CASNSRTGGGYTF.

V is TRBV10-3 and J is TRBJ2-1; 15 bases fit TRBD2. This CDR3 has 15 residues. Germline V gene sequence: CDR1 ENHRY, CDR2 SYGVKD. V was pared by 4 bases and J by 9 bases, with 4 bases of the junction left unmatched. For the CDR3, the DNA is TGTGCCATCAGTGGGACTAGCGGGGGGGCAGGTGAGCAGTTCTTC. This encodes CAISGTSGGAGEQFF.

The chain employs TRBV2 and TRBJ1-1; the D is unclear. V was cut by 8 bases and J by 1 base, with 11 bases left in between. CDR1 and CDR2 (germline): SNHLY, FYNNEI. The CDR3 length is 13 residues. DNA of the CDR3: TGTGCCAGCGGTTCGACCTGGAACACTGAAGCTTTCTTT. Amino acid sequence: CASGSTWNTEAFF.

V is TRBV7-9 and J is TRBJ1-4, with D unresolved. The V end lost 1 base, the J end lost 8 bases, and 11 bases lay between the germline ends. This CDR3 spans 14 amino acids. Germline assignment: CDR1 SEHNR and CDR2 FQNEAQ (reference sequence). The CDR3 loop is CASSLGGGPEKLFF. The CDR3 coding sequence is TGTGCCAGCAGCTTAGGAGGTGGCCCCGAAAAACTGTTTTTT.

The chain joins TRBV5-4 to TRBJ2-1, with 11 bases aligning to TRBD2. The CDR3 runs to 17 residues. The junction had 7 bases not matched to a gene; V was cut back by 0 bases and J by 5 bases. Germline loops: CDR1 SGHNT, CDR2 YYREEE (reference sequence). CDR3 coding DNA: TGTGCCAGCAGCTTGGAGGGGGGGACTAGCGGAAACAATGAGCAGTTCTTC. Amino acids: CASSLEGGTSGNNEQFF.

V is TRBV7-9 and J is TRBJ2-5; D uncertain. Trimming took off 1 base at V and 1 base at J, with 7 bases between the two ends. This CDR3 comprises 14 residues. Looked up from germline, CDR1 is SEHNR and CDR2 is FQNEAQ (reference sequence). CDR3 sequence reads: CASSLGVSQETQYF. CDR3 bases: TGTGCCAGCAGCTTAGGGGTCAGCCAAGAGACCCAGTACTTC. The variable domain in full, with the rest retrieved from reference TRBV7-9 and TRBJ2-5, is DTGVSQNPRHKITKRGQNVTFRCDPISEHNRLYWYRQTLGQGPEFLTYFQNEAQLEKSRLLSDRFSAERPKGSFSTLEIQRTEQGDSAMYLCASSLGVSQETQYFGPGTRLLVL.

The rearrangement joins TRBV29-1 to TRBJ1-2; D might be TRBD1 (5 bases). V was trimmed by 6 bases and J by 1 base, leaving 9 bases between them. The CDR3 sequence is 12 residues long. The germline V gene encodes CDR1 SQVTM and CDR2 ANQGSEA. CDR3 bases: TGCAGCGTGGGGCAGGATAACTATGGCTACACCTTC. It encodes CSVGQDNYGYTF. Complete variable domain (other parts from reference TRBV29-1 and TRBJ1-2): SAVISQKPSRDICQRGTSLTIQCQVDSQVTMMFWYRQQPGQSLTLIATANQGSEATYESGFVIDKFPISRPNLTFSTLTVSNMSPEDSSIYLCSVGQDNYGYTFGSGTRLTVV.

The chain carries TRBV5-1 and TRBJ2-2; maybe TRBD1 (5 bases). The CDR3 consists of 14 residues. Germline CDR1 is SGHRS and CDR2 is YFSETQ. Trimming shortened V by 0 bases and J by 5 bases, and 8 bases separated the two germline ends. CDR3 in DNA: TGCGCCAGCAGCTTGGAGGGGTGGACCGGGGAGCTGTTTTTT. Translation: CASSLEGWTGELFF.

This chain connects TRBV6-5 to TRBJ1-2; maybe TRBD1 (5 bases). The CDR3 consists of 13 residues. Between the trimmed V and J ends, which lost 2 bases and 8 bases, there was a span of 12 bases. Germline V gene data show CDR1 as MNHEY and CDR2 as SVGAGI. The CDR3 here is CASSYVGTGGYTF. The CDR3 DNA is TGTGCCAGCAGTTACGTAGGGACGGGAGGCTACACCTTC.

Turning to this clone: A read error may account for a junction end that differs from germline. V usage is TRBV6-5 and J usage is TRBJ1-4; D is uncertain. The CDR3 totals 15 residues. Germline V gene lookup returns CDR1 MNHEY and CDR2 SVGAGI. Written as DNA, the CDR3 is TGTGCCAGCAGTCCAGGAGGAGCAACTAATGAAAAACTGCTTTTT. As protein: CASSPGGATNEKLLF.

The V call is TRBV7-9, the J call TRBJ2-3; a weak D match, TRBD2 (5 bases). This CDR3 region has 15 residues. Trimming removed 1 base from V and 0 bases from J, with 8 bases in between. Germline V gene lookup returns CDR1 SEHNR and CDR2 FQNEAQ (reference sequence). CDR3 sequence reads: CASSLVSASTDTQYF. The CDR3 bases are TGTGCCAGCAGCTTAGTTAGCGCGAGCACAGATACGCAGTATTTT. The whole variable domain, filled in from reference TRBV7-9 and TRBJ2-3, reads DTGVSQNPRHKITKRGQNVTFRCDPISEHNRLYWYRQTLGQGPEFLTYFQNEAQLEKSRLLSDRFSAERPKGSFSTLEIQRTEQGDSAMYLCASSLVSASTDTQYFGPGTRLTVL.

The chain couples TRBV23-1 to TRBJ2-5; TRBD2 agrees at 10 bases. TRBV23-1 is filed as an ORF, its function uncertain. CDR3 length: 15 amino acids. With 2 bases clipped from V and 2 bases from J, the junction kept 2 bases outside the gene matches. In DNA, the CDR3 is TGCGCCAGCAGTCAAACTAGCGGGGCACAAGAGACCCAGTACTTC. Its translation: CASSQTSGAQETQYF.

This clone was seen a few times. The rearrangement uses TRBV28 and TRBJ2-5; D possibly corresponds to TRBD1 (6 bases). This CDR3 is 15 amino acids long. Trimming cost V 7 bases and J 4 bases, with 19 bases left between them. The germline V gene has CDR1 MDHEN and CDR2 SYDVKM. CDR3 region: CASTTLTGSGETQYF. The CDR3 DNA follows: TGTGCCAGCACCACCTTGACAGGATCGGGAGAGACCCAGTACTTC.

The J gene is TRBJ1-5, the V gene TRBV10-3, with D possibly being TRBD1 (6 bases). Germline CDR1 reads ENHRY; CDR2 reads SYGVKD. Trimming took 6 bases from V and 3 from J, leaving 9 bases between them. CDR3 size: 13 residues. The DNA of the CDR3 is TGTGCCATCAGACAGGGCGCCAATCAGCCCCAGCATTTT. This encodes CAIRQGANQPQHF.

The genes are TRBV5-5 and TRBJ2-5, with D hard to call. This CDR3 spans 13 amino acids. Germline assignment: CDR1 SGHKS and CDR2 YYEKEE (reference sequence). Trimming removed 1 base from V and 4 bases from J, with 8 bases in between. The CDR3 loop is CASSLTGGETQYF. The CDR3 region has the DNA TGTGCCAGCAGCTTGACGGGCGGAGAGACCCAGTACTTC. The whole variable domain, remainder taken from reference TRBV5-5 and TRBJ2-5, is DAGVTQSPTHLIKTRGQQVTLRCSPISGHKSVSWYQQVLGQGPQFIFQYYEKEERGRGNFPDRFSARQFPNYSSELNVNALLLGDSALYLCASSLTGGETQYFGPGTRLLVL.

The chain joins TRBV12-5 to TRBJ2-7, with D possibly called TRBD1 or TRBD2 (5 bases each). Germline loops: CDR1 LGHNT, CDR2 FRNRAP. Between the trimmed V and J ends, which lost 3 bases and 4 bases, there was a span of 13 bases. This CDR3 region has 14 residues. This chain's CDR3 is CASGLRGDRYEQYF. The CDR3 nucleotides read TGTGCTAGTGGTTTAAGAGGGGATCGTTACGAGCAGTACTTC.

The chain carries TRBV4-1 and TRBJ2-7, with 8 bases fitting TRBD1. Trimming at V came to 4 bases and at J to 2 bases, leaving 4 bases not matched to a gene. In germline, CDR1 is MGHRA, CDR2 YSYEKL. CDR3 length: 14 amino acids. The CDR3 nucleotides are TGCGCCAGCAGCCTGGGACAGGAAGCCTACGAGCAGTACTTC. Its translation: CASSLGQEAYEQYF.

The chain combines TRBV6-5 with TRBJ2-2; 10 bases line up with TRBD1. The CDR3 has 15 residues. J lost 1 base, V lost 7 bases, and 3 bases had no gene match. CDR1 MNHEY and CDR2 SVGAGI come from the germline V gene. The CDR3 nucleotides are TGTGCCAGCAAAAGGGACAGGGGGAACACCGGGGAGCTGTTTTTT. Translated, it gives CASKRDRGNTGELFF.